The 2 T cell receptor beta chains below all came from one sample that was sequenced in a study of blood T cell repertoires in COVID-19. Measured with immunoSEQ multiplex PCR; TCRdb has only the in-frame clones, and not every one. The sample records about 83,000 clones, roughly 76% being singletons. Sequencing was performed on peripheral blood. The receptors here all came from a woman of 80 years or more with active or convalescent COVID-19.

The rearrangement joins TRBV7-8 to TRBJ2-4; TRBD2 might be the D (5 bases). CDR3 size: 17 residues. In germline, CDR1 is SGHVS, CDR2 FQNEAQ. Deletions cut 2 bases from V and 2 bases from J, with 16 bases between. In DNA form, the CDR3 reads TGTGCCAGCAGCTTACTTCGAGCTTCGGGGACCAAAAACATTCAGTACTTC. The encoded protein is CASSLLRASGTKNIQYF.

The CDR3: CAISGDERGEKETQYF. The CDR3 DNA follows: TGTGCCATCAGTGGTGACGAGCGGGGGGAAAAAGAGACCCAGTACTTC. This chain links TRBV10-3 with TRBJ2-5; 9 nucleotides line up with TRBD2. The germline V gene has CDR1 ENHRY and CDR2 SYGVKD. V gave up 4 bases and J gave up 3 bases; unmatched junction bases: 9. The length of the CDR3 is 16 residues.